The entry below describes one T cell receptor (beta chain). Unique molecular identifiers were incorporated when the TCRbeta library was constructed. TCRdb ran MiXCR on the PCR reads and lists one entry per CDR3 protein. The sample records nearly 550,000 distinct CDR3 sequences, approximately 20% being singletons. This specimen belongs to a study of T-cell reconstitution after alpha-beta-depleted transplantation in children. Trimming removed 6 bases from V and 5 bases from J; junction bases left unmatched: 3. Germline assignment: CDR1 MNHEY and CDR2 SVGEGT. The CDR3 has 13 amino acids. The input for sequencing was PBMCs from the stem cell graft donor, taken from the stem cell graft. This sequence joins TRBV6-2 or TRBV6-3 and TRBJ2-2; 7 bases agree with TRBD2. The clonotype comes from a human donor who donated a stem cell graft to a child with acute lymphoblastic leukemia. CDR3 protein: CASRQLATGELFF. The DNA for the CDR3 is TGTGCCAGCAGACAACTAGCGACCGGGGAGCTGTTTTTT.